This section outlines one T cell receptor beta chain sequence together with its context. Its target is not known. The same CDR3 arises from other DNA sequences in this sample as well. CDR1 is SEHNR and CDR2 is FQNEAQ in the germline V gene (reference sequence). V was shortened by 5 bases and J by 5 bases, with 9 bases between the two germline ends. The CDR3 totals 12 residues. Treatment here: oral pan-JAK inhibitor, 5-10 mg twice daily. Researchers took lesional scalp punch biopsies and peripheral blood from people who were alopecia areata patients. Extracted from the samples, RNA was reverse transcribed into cDNA to serve as the sequencing template. The data were produced by immunoSEQ multiplex PCR, yet TCRdb's version contains in-frame clones alone and is incomplete. The sample contains hundreds of thousands of clones, less than 45% of which appear only once. The sample belongs to a study of CD8+ T cells in alopecia areata. Study conclusions and caveats: For baseline CD8+ expansion, any link to response stays uncertain with one nonresponder. Compared with normal scalp, lesional scalp had higher clonality and more expanded CD8+ clones. In scalp and blood, many expanded lesional clones persisted during tofacitinib.

The sequence was obtained from a human donor with alopecia areata. This sequence joins TRBV7-9 and TRBJ2-5; no clear D. The material sequenced was CD4+ T cells sorted from blood, taken between weeks 30 and 35, from a patient treated with tofacitinib. CDR3 protein: CASSPSSETQYF. CDR3 coding DNA: TGTGCCAGCAGCCCCTCATCGGAGACCCAGTACTTC.